A single sample gave rise to the 13 T cell receptor beta chains below, sequenced in a study of blood T cell repertoires in COVID-19. Produced via immunoSEQ multiplex PCR; TCRdb's table is partial and in-frame only. The sample has 140,000 to 150,000 clones, 70% to 90% seen once. The sequencing sample was made of peripheral blood. Receptor source: a human donor with acute or convalescent COVID-19. The donor label of this sample is uncertain.

V gene TRBV18 combines with J gene TRBJ1-1, with 10 bases identical to TRBD1. V trimming: 3 bases; J trimming: 6 bases; junction bases outside the gene matches: 1. This CDR3 comprises 13 residues. The V gene's germline CDR1 is KGHSH and CDR2 LQKENI. CDR3 protein: CASSPGQGAEAFF. The CDR3 DNA sequence: TGTGCCAGCTCACCCGGACAGGGGGCTGAAGCTTTCTTT. Based on the CDR3 plus reference TRBV18 and TRBJ1-1, the full variable domain is NAGVMQNPRHLVRRRGQEARLRCSPMKGHSHVYWYRQLPEEGLKFMVYLQKENIIDESGMPKERFSAEFPKEGPSILRIQQVVRGDSAAYFCASSPGQGAEAFFGQGTRLTVV.

The genes are TRBV12-3 or TRBV12-4 and TRBJ1-1; 10 nucleotides line up with TRBD1. The V segment lost 11 bases and the J segment 3 bases; nucleotides outside the gene matches: 6. The CDR3 length is 13 residues. The CDR3 nucleotides read TGTGCCGCTCAAGGACAGGGGGACACTGAAGCTTTCTTT. Protein product: CAAQGQGDTEAFF.

V is TRBV30 and J is TRBJ2-1; 7 positions match TRBD2. Trimming took 2 bases from V and 4 from J; bases not matched to a gene: 5. The CDR3 spans 14 residues. Per the germline V gene, CDR1 is GTSNPN and CDR2 is SVGIG (reference sequence). CDR3 region: CAWSLAVRYNEQFF. For the CDR3, the DNA is TGTGCCTGGAGTCTAGCGGTTCGATACAATGAGCAGTTCTTC.

This sequence joins TRBV10-3 and TRBJ1-6; 8 bases are shared with TRBD1. This CDR3 comprises 15 residues. The germline gives CDR1 ENHRY, CDR2 SYGVKD. The ends lost 4 bases at V and 7 bases at J; junction bases unmatched: 6. Here the CDR3 DNA reads TGTGCCATCAGTGGCGACAGGGGAGAAAATTCACCCCTCCACTTT. Translating it yields CAISGDRGENSPLHF.

The chain combines TRBV4-3 with TRBJ2-3; D might be TRBD2 (5 bases). This CDR3 comprises 15 residues. Trimming cost V 0 bases and J 1 base, with 8 bases left between them. Germline CDR1 and CDR2: LGHNA and YSLEER. The CDR3 bases are TGCGCCAGCAGCCAAGATCGAGCGGGCACAGATACGCAGTATTTT. Translation: CASSQDRAGTDTQYF.

The chain couples TRBV10-3 to TRBJ2-7, with 10 bases matching TRBD1. V shed 11 bases, J shed 2 bases, and the junction held 9 bases outside the gene matches. The CDR3 extends over 14 amino acids. Germline loops: CDR1 ENHRY, CDR2 SYGVKD. The CDR3, as DNA: TGTGCCGTCTCACCGACAGGGGGCGCCTACGAGCAGTACTTC. Protein: CAVSPTGGAYEQYF.

J is TRBJ2-7 and V is TRBV30, with D possibly matching TRBD1 (5 bases). CDR1 GTSNPN and CDR2 SVGIG come from the germline V gene (reference sequence). The ends were cut back, 2 bases at V and 0 bases at J, with 8 bases in the middle. CDR3 length: 13 amino acids. Here the CDR3 reads CAWSKGNSYEQYV. The CDR3 bases are TGTGCCTGGAGTAAGGGGAACTCCTACGAGCAGTACGTC.

This chain connects TRBV4-3 to TRBJ1-1; D not resolved. The CDR3 is made up of 14 amino acids. V dropped 1 base and J dropped 2 bases, with 8 bases sitting between them. Germline CDR1 and CDR2: LGHNA and YSLEER. The CDR3 sequence: CASSQVLINTEAFF. CDR3 sequence (DNA): TGCGCCAGCAGCCAAGTTCTAATCAACACTGAAGCTTTCTTT.

Comment on this clone: The sample carries other DNA sequences with the same CDR3. This chain joins TRBV5-1 and TRBJ2-5, with 8 bases matching TRBD1. Per the germline V gene, CDR1 is SGHRS and CDR2 is YFSETQ. CDR3 length: 14 residues. V gave up 5 bases and J gave up 5 bases; unmatched junction bases: 8. CDR3 sequence: CASSPDRAWETQYF. CDR3 coding DNA: TGCGCCAGCAGTCCGGACAGGGCGTGGGAGACCCAGTACTTC.

This chain connects TRBV12-3 or TRBV12-4 to TRBJ1-2; no definite D call. The ends were cut back, 6 bases at V and 5 bases at J, with 10 bases in the middle. The CDR3 totals 12 residues. The CDR3 sequence: CASSSTRYGYTF. The DNA of the CDR3 is TGTGCCAGCAGCTCTACTAGATATGGCTACACCTTC.

The chain has TRBV6-2 or TRBV6-3 and TRBJ2-1, with D unclear. Deletions cut 4 bases from V and 4 bases from J, with 8 bases between. The CDR3 is made up of 13 amino acids. Germline CDR1 is MNHEY and CDR2 is SVGEGT. CDR3 in amino acids: CASSFTGYNEQFF. The CDR3 DNA sequence: TGTGCCAGCAGTTTTACCGGGTACAATGAGCAGTTCTTC.

V and J are TRBV6-5 and TRBJ1-2; 9 bases match TRBD1. The trim removed 2 bases at V and 4 bases at J, leaving 2 bases unmatched. CDR3 length: 14 amino acids. CDR1 is MNHEY, CDR2 SVGAGI, per germline. The CDR3 reads CASSYEDRGYGYTF. The CDR3 DNA reads TGTGCCAGCAGTTACGAGGACAGGGGCTATGGCTACACCTTC.

The chain has TRBV5-4 and TRBJ1-1, with 7 nucleotides matching TRBD1. With V trimmed by 3 bases and J by 6 bases, 8 bases remained unmatched. Germline V gene sequence: CDR1 SGHNT, CDR2 YYREEE (reference sequence). The CDR3 extends over 14 amino acids. CDR3 in amino acids: CASSSITGVAEAFF. In DNA, the CDR3 is TGTGCCAGCAGCTCCATTACAGGGGTGGCTGAAGCTTTCTTT.